The 8 T cell receptor beta chains in this list originate from one sample, sequenced in a study of T-cell reconstitution after alpha-beta-depleted transplantation in children. Unique molecular identifiers were built into the TCRbeta library. One entry per CDR3 protein, called by TCRdb with MiXCR from the PCR reads. The sample includes a few hundred thousand distinct CDR3 sequences, about a sixth seen only once; the top ten take less than 4%. Sequencing was performed on PBMCs from the stem cell graft donor, taken from the stem cell graft. These receptor sequences come from a human donor who donated a stem cell graft to a child with acute lymphoblastic leukemia.

This clonotype showed up just a few times. This chain links TRBV20-1 with TRBJ2-1, with 7 bases aligning to TRBD2. CDR3 length: 15 amino acids. With 6 bases clipped from V and 3 bases from J, the junction kept 11 bases outside the gene matches. CDR1 DFQATT and CDR2 SNEGSKA come from the germline V gene (reference sequence). The CDR3 region has the DNA TGCAGTGCCCCTTCCGCGGGAGCCGTCTACAATGAGCAGTTCTTC. This translates into CSAPSAGAVYNEQFF.

The chain carries TRBV13 and TRBJ2-7; no reliable D call. Trimming removed 2 bases from V and 2 bases from J, with 16 bases in between. The CDR3 is 16 residues long. CDR1 PRHDT and CDR2 FYEKMQ come from the germline V gene (reference sequence). The CDR3 DNA sequence: TGTGCCAGCAGCTTAAAATTTTCGCCCGAGACCTACGAGCAGTACTTC. This sequence encodes CASSLKFSPETYEQYF.

This clonotype was counted many times. This sequence joins TRBV2 and TRBJ2-3; D perhaps matches TRBD2 (6 bases). V was pared by 4 bases and J by 0 bases, with 8 bases between. CDR1 and CDR2 (germline): SNHLY, FYNNEI. The CDR3 spans 14 residues. The CDR3 nucleotides are TGTGCCAGCAGTGGGGGACTCAGCACAGATACGCAGTATTTT. Translated: CASSGGLSTDTQYF.

The chain carries TRBV4-1 and TRBJ1-1; the D is unclear. Trimming left V 0 bases short and J 10 bases short, with 18 bases between. The germline V gene encodes CDR1 MGHRA and CDR2 YSYEKL. The CDR3 has 15 amino acids. The CDR3 is CASSQDRGEGRGAFF. The CDR3 DNA sequence: TGCGCCAGCAGCCAAGATCGAGGCGAGGGCCGGGGAGCTTTCTTT.

The chain combines TRBV19 with TRBJ1-1; 9 bases agree with TRBD1. J was trimmed by 6 bases and V by 5 bases; bases with no gene match: 7. The CDR3 totals 14 residues. CDR1 LNHDA and CDR2 SQIVND come from the germline V gene (reference sequence). CDR3 in amino acids: CASSEQGAIAEAFF. CDR3 nucleotides: TGTGCCAGTAGTGAACAGGGGGCTATCGCTGAAGCTTTCTTT.

This clonotype occurred a few times. The CDR3 protein is CASSQGPLAGVNTGELFF. The DNA for the CDR3 is TGCGCCAGCAGCCAAGGGCCCCTAGCGGGCGTGAACACCGGGGAGCTGTTTTTT. The chain uses TRBV4-1 and TRBJ2-2, with 8 bases aligning to TRBD2. V shed 1 base, J shed 1 base, and the junction held 8 bases outside the gene matches. The germline gives CDR1 MGHRA, CDR2 YSYEKL. The CDR3 is 18 residues long.

The rearrangement links TRBV4-1 to TRBJ2-2; 11 bases map to TRBD2. Germline-derived CDR1 and CDR2 are MGHRA and YSYEKL. J was trimmed by 1 base and V by 4 bases; bases with no gene match: 8. This CDR3 has 18 amino acids. The DNA of the CDR3 is TGCGCCAGCAGCCCATCCGGGGGGACTAGCGGGAACACCGGGGAGCTGTTTTTT. It is translated as CASSPSGGTSGNTGELFF.

This clonotype was counted a few times. The chain links TRBV27 to TRBJ1-5; the D gene is possibly TRBD1 (6 bases). Trimming took off 5 bases at V and 1 base at J, with 9 bases between the two ends. The CDR3 is made up of 14 amino acids. Per the germline V gene, CDR1 is MNHEY and CDR2 is SMNVEV (reference sequence). CDR3 region: CASSKRGSNQPQHF. CDR3 coding DNA: TGTGCCAGCAGTAAGAGGGGGAGCAATCAGCCCCAGCATTTT.